This T cell receptor beta chain comes out of a study of T cell responses to AZD1222 COVID-19 vaccine (dated by TCRdb to the early 2020s). Background for the entire study: TCR sequencing was performed for approximately 240 trial participants, of whom some 200 were given two doses of AZD1222 and some 26 were given two doses of MenACWY control vaccine. Trial participants were enrolled by age into subgroups of 18-55, 56-69 and 70-plus years, and about 150, 27 and 61 TCR-sequenced participants, respectively, were included in these subgroups. Here is what the overall study found, with its caveats: Participants were mostly white British and included more females than males, and it was suggested by the authors that clonal diversity may have been underestimated. No day 14 peak-response samples were available, so repertoires were characterized only after the peak T cell response. The whole spike protein was spanned by vaccine-associated CD4 TCRs, and dominant responses were seen in regions 160-218 and 743-854. The 56-69-year group was small, and its depth increase did not reach significance, likely because of low power. Epitopes outside the regions mutated in the B.1.351 and B.1.1.7 variants were reportedly recognized by nearly half of the unique spike-specific TCRs. Conclusions about previously exposed vaccinees were limited because only a handful of AZD1222 recipients were SARS-CoV-2 seropositive at baseline. A significant rise in spike-specific TCR breadth and depth was observed after two AZD1222 doses relative to day 0 and relative to MenACWY recipients.

In the paper's terms, the time point label means: about 28 days (+/-7) after the second vaccine dose. AZD1222 recipients whose second dose came at about 4 weeks and those whose second dose came at about 12 weeks were combined into one group, since spike-specific TCR depth and breadth did not differ between the two schedules. Vaccinee samples were obtained from the UK trials COV001 and COV002, which included a single-blind randomized controlled phase 2/3 trial of AZD1222 (ChAdOx1 nCoV-19) in healthy adults. Trial participant PBMC samples were collected at day 0 and day 28 after the second dose for TCRbeta chain sequencing. The CDR3 regions of human TCRbeta chains were analyzed by immunosequencing. The paper's processing steps were these. TCRs in the repertoires were matched against a reference library of SARS-CoV-2-specific TCRs that had been generated with the MIRA antigen-specificity platform. Breadth was defined as the fraction of unique TCRs that were SARS-CoV-2-associated. Depth was defined as the fraction of total T cells that were SARS-CoV-2-associated. Using the MIRA data, each spike-specific TCR was assigned both to the spike region to which the TCR was reactive and to a CD4 or CD8 class. Log10-transformed breadth and depth values were compared by one-way ANOVA with Sidak's multiple comparisons tests. TCRdb carries this immuneACCESS record with in-frame sequences only. Its versions omit some clonotypes, under half of them owing to an unresolved V gene in the studies checked, with the rest unexplained. V, J and clone size derive from that table, while D and trimming were established from the DNA sequence. In this sample the table shows about 110,000 clones, around 90% of which occur a single time. The ten largest make up almost 2.5% of the sample.

As concerns this clone: No cognate antigen has been identified for it. No much larger clone exists at a distance of one base, and base qualities are not known.

Taken from cysteine to phenylalanine, the CDR3 has 15 residues. CDR3 DNA is the only sequence kept; it has 45 bases, read in frame from the first base. CDR1 LGHNA and CDR2 YNFKEQ are derived from the germline V gene. Relative to germline, V is 3 bases shorter and J is 4 bases shorter, with 15 bases between their ends. The sequenced sample was peripheral blood, obtained 28 days after the second AZD1222 dose. The chain is encoded by TRBV4-2 joined to TRBJ2-5, with TRBD1 tentatively as D gene (5 bases match). The source of this sequence is an adult who received the AZD1222 COVID-19 vaccine. The CDR3 region reads CASSQNTGAAETQYF. The nucleotide sequence reads TGTGCCAGCAGCCAGAATACAGGAGCAGCAGAGACCCAGTACTTC.